These 12 T cell receptor beta chains originate from one sample sequenced in a study of CD8+ T cells in alopecia areata. The treatment was: oral pan-JAK inhibitor, 5-10 mg twice daily. Sequencing used cDNA as its template, made by extracting RNA and reverse transcribing it. Method: immunoSEQ multiplex PCR; TCRdb's copy keeps in-frame clones and lacks some. Found here are 170,000 or so clones, around 60% of them singletons; the top ten hold around an eighth. The sequencing used CD8+ T cells sorted from blood, collected at week 24, from a patient treated with tofacitinib. Receptor source: a human donor with alopecia areata.

The genes are TRBV5-6 and TRBJ2-4; D ambiguous. Trimming stripped 4 bases from V and 8 bases from J, with 10 bases between. In germline, CDR1 is SGHDT, CDR2 YYEEEE. CDR3 length: 12 residues. The CDR3 sequence is CASSLGSDIQYF. CDR3 DNA sequence: TGTGCCAGCAGCCTAGGATCGGACATTCAGTACTTC.

This chain connects TRBV27 to TRBJ1-2, with no clear D. Germline V gives CDR1 MNHEY, CDR2 SMNVEV (reference sequence). This CDR3 spans 11 amino acids. Trimming removed 5 bases at V and 7 bases at J, with 8 bases between. The CDR3 DNA follows: TGTGCCAGCAGTGAGGGAGGTGGCTACACCTTC. Protein: CASSEGGGYTF.

This clone was observed a single time. This rearrangement joins TRBV9 to TRBJ2-4; no reliable D call. Trimming stripped 0 bases from V and 0 bases from J, with 13 bases between. The germline V gene encodes CDR1 SGDLS and CDR2 YYNGEE. This CDR3 spans 17 amino acids. The CDR3 reads CASSVGAVPLAKNIQYF. CDR3 sequence (DNA): TGTGCCAGCAGCGTAGGGGCAGTCCCTCTAGCCAAAAACATTCAGTACTTC.

Only a few counts were recorded for this clone. This chain joins TRBV15 and TRBJ2-3; a weak D match, TRBD2 (6 bases). The V gene lost 5 bases and the J gene lost 2 bases, with 20 bases spanning the gap. This CDR3 comprises 17 residues. Germline V gene lookup returns CDR1 LNHNV and CDR2 YYDKDF (reference sequence). The DNA for the CDR3 is TGTGCCACCAGCTCCCCGGTCTCTAGCGAGAACACAGATACGCAGTATTTT. Protein: CATSSPVSSENTDTQYF. Full variable domain (outside the CDR3, taken from reference TRBV15 and TRBJ2-3): DAMVIQNPRYQVTQFGKPVTLSCSQTLNHNVMYWYQQKSSQAPKLLFHYYDKDFNNEADTPDNFQSRRPNTSFCFLDIRSPGLGDTAMYLCATSSPVSSENTDTQYFGPGTRLTVL.

The chain carries TRBV27 and TRBJ2-2; weak D call: TRBD1 (6 bases). Deletions cut 7 bases from V and 7 bases from J, with 16 bases between. CDR1 and CDR2 from the germline V gene are MNHEY and SMNVEV (reference sequence). CDR3 length equals 14 residues. The CDR3 region is CASTLRRGGGELFF. The CDR3 nucleotides are TGTGCCAGCACCCTACGGCGAGGGGGCGGGGAGCTGTTTTTT.

The chain links TRBV6-5 to TRBJ2-1; 8 nucleotides line up with TRBD1. The V gene's germline CDR1 is MNHEY and CDR2 SVGAGI. Unmatched junction bases numbered 6, after V lost 5 bases and J lost 6 bases. The CDR3 is made up of 14 amino acids. The chain's CDR3 is CASSGQGGGNEQFF. The CDR3 DNA reads TGTGCCAGCAGTGGACAGGGAGGTGGCAATGAGCAGTTCTTC.

The genes are TRBV30 and TRBJ2-2; no reliable D call. The length of the CDR3 is 12 residues. The germline CDR1 and CDR2 sequences are GTSNPN and SVGIG (reference sequence). With 3 bases removed from V and 8 bases from J, the gap between germline ends came to 10 bases. The CDR3 sequence is CAWSGSDGELFF. Written as DNA, the CDR3 is TGTGCCTGGAGCGGAAGCGATGGGGAGCTGTTTTTT.

This chain joins TRBV27 and TRBJ1-2, with D possibly TRBD1 on 5 matching bases. Germline V lookup: CDR1 MNHEY, CDR2 SMNVEV (reference sequence). Trimming took off 5 bases at V and 8 bases at J, with 12 bases between the two ends. This CDR3 contains 12 residues. This CDR3 is CASSPTGAGYTF. CDR3 coding DNA: TGTGCCAGCAGTCCGACCGGGGCCGGCTACACCTTC.

The chain employs TRBV6-1 and TRBJ1-1, with D possibly TRBD1 on 6 matching bases. Between the trimmed V and J ends, which lost 8 bases and 4 bases, there was a span of 14 bases. CDR3 size: 13 residues. CDR1 and CDR2 (germline): MNHNS, SASEGT. As DNA, the CDR3 is TGTGCCAGCTTACAGGGCTTGGGCACTGAAGCTTTCTTT. Residues: CASLQGLGTEAFF.

As regards this clone: Other nucleotide sequences in the sample specify the same CDR3. V usage is TRBV4-1 and J usage is TRBJ2-7; 7 bases map to TRBD1. The germline V gene has CDR1 MGHRA and CDR2 YSYEKL. The CDR3 is 15 residues long. V lost 1 base and J lost 0; bases outside the gene matches: 3. CDR3 sequence: CASSQGQGSSYEQYF. CDR3 sequence (DNA): TGCGCCAGCAGCCAAGGACAGGGATCCTCCTACGAGCAGTACTTC.

V is TRBV13 and J is TRBJ2-5; D is undetermined. V was trimmed by 5 bases and J by 5 bases, leaving 9 bases between them. The CDR3 contains 12 residues. The V gene's germline CDR1 is PRHDT and CDR2 FYEKMQ (reference sequence). The CDR3 loop reads CASSLISETQYF. The CDR3, as DNA: TGTGCCAGCAGCCTGATTTCCGAGACCCAGTACTTC.

The chain couples TRBV4-1 to TRBJ2-2; weak D call: TRBD2 (6 bases). Germline values: CDR1 MGHRA, CDR2 YSYEKL. The length of the CDR3 is 16 residues. Trimming pared 3 bases from V and 3 bases from J, leaving 14 bases between. CDR3 loop: CASSHPGGSDTGELFF. The CDR3 coding sequence is TGCGCCAGCAGCCATCCTGGGGGGTCGGACACCGGGGAGCTGTTTTTT.